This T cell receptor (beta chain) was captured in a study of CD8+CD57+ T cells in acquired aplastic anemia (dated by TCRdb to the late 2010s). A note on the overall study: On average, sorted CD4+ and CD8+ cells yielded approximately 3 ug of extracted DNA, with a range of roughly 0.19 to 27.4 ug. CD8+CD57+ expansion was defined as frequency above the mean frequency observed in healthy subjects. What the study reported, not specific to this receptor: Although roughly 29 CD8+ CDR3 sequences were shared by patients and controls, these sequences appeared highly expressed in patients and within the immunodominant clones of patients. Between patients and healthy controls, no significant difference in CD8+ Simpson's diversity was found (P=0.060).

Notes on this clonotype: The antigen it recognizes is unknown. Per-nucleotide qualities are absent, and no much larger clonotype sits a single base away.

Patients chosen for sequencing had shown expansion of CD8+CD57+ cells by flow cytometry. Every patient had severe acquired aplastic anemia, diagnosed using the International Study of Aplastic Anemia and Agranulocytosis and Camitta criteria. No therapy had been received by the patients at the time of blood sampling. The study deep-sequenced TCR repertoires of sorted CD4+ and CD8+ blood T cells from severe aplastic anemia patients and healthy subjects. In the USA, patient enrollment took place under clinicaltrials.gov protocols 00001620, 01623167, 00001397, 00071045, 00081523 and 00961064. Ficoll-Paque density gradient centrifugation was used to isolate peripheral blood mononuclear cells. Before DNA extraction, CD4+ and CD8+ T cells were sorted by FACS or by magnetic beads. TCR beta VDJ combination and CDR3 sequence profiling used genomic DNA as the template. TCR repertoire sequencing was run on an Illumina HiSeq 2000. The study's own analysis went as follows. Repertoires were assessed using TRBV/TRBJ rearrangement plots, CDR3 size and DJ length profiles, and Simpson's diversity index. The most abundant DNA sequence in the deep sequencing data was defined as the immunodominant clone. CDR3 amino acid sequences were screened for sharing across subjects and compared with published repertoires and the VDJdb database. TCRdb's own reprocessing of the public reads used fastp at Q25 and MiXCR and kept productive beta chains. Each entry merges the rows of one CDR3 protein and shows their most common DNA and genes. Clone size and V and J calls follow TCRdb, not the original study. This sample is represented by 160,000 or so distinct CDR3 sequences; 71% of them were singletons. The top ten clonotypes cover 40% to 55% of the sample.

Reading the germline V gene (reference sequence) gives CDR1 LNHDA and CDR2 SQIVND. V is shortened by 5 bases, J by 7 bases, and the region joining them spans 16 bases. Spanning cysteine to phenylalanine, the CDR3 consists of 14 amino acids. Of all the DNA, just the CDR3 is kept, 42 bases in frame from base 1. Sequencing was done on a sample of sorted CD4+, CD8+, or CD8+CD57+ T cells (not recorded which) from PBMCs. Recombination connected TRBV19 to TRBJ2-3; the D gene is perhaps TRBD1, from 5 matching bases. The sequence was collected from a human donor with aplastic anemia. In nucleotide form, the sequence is TGTGCCAGTAGTGCGGACATGCCGACGAATACGCAGTATTTT. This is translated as CASSADMPTNTQYF.